This T cell receptor (beta chain) was identified in a study of cytomegalovirus exposure and HLA in healthy donors. General observations from the study: For cytomegalovirus status, the classifier reportedly gave diagnoses with high specificity and sensitivity. The tendency of first-cohort TCR clusters to co-occur in the approximately 110 validation repertoires was identified by a subsequent analysis.

Profiling relied on immunoSEQ multiplex PCR, and the TCRdb table lists in-frame clones only, not all of them. The sample yields more than 200,000 clones, about 88% seen once. A word on this clone: Its target is unknown.

The CDR3 totals 13 residues. The V end lost 4 bases, the J end lost 7 bases, and 10 bases lay between the germline ends. Germline CDR1 and CDR2: SGHVS and FNYEAQ. Sequenced input: PBMCs. The chain has TRBV7-6 and TRBJ2-2, with D unclear. The sequence was obtained from a man aged 18 to 35 in good health and CMV-seropositive. This CDR3 is CASSYGGGGELFF. For the CDR3, the DNA is TGTGCCAGCAGCTATGGCGGTGGCGGGGAGCTGTTTTTT.